The 7 T cell receptor beta chains given below trace back to one sample, sequenced in a study of cytomegalovirus exposure and HLA in healthy donors. The PCR was carried out with 60 Vbeta primers and 13 Jbeta primers. This table comes from immunoSEQ multiplex PCR, and its TCRdb copy is limited to in-frame clones, with some not included. The table lists 200,000 to 250,000 clones, around 89% of them singletons. Sequencing input: PBMCs. The receptors derive from a young woman in good health and CMV-seronegative.

The rearrangement links TRBV6-5 to TRBJ1-2, with TRBD1 as a possible D gene (5 bases). The V gene lost 2 bases and the J gene lost 4 bases, with 17 bases spanning the gap. There are 16 residues in the CDR3. CDR1 MNHEY and CDR2 SVGAGI come from the germline V gene. DNA for the CDR3: TGTGCCAGCAGTTACGATGAGGTCCCAGGGCGCTATGGCTACACCTTC. Its protein is CASSYDEVPGRYGYTF.

The rearrangement uses TRBV2 and TRBJ2-3; TRBD2 matches 7 bases. The CDR3 is made up of 15 amino acids. Germline-derived CDR1 and CDR2 are SNHLY and FYNNEI. Trimming at V came to 6 bases and at J to 1 base, leaving 7 bases not matched to a gene. CDR3 coding DNA: TGTGCCAGCAGCCTAGCCCGGGGGGGCACAGATACGCAGTATTTT. This encodes CASSLARGGTDTQYF.

This clone was detected only a few times. The chain is built from TRBV6-6 and TRBJ1-5; no clear D. The CDR3 consists of 14 residues. Germline V lookup: CDR1 MNHNY, CDR2 SVGAGI (reference sequence). V lost 6 bases and J 2 bases, leaving 11 bases between the germline ends. The CDR3 nucleotides read TGTGCCAGCAGCCCGTCCGGGGGCAATCAGCCCCAGCATTTT. Translated, it gives CASSPSGGNQPQHF.

In this sample, this clone turned up many times. The CDR3 DNA is TGTGCCAGTAGTATGGGCGCCGGGGGATTCAATGAGCAGTTCTTC. It is translated as CASSMGAGGFNEQFF. The rearrangement joins TRBV19 to TRBJ2-1, with D possibly matching TRBD2 (6 bases). CDR3 size: 15 residues. V shed 3 bases and J shed 6 bases, with 15 bases lying between them. Germline CDR1 is LNHDA and CDR2 is SQIVND (reference sequence).

The genes are TRBV15 and TRBJ2-3, with D unresolved. This CDR3 is built from 11 residues. Germline loops: CDR1 LNHNV, CDR2 YYDKDF (reference sequence). Trimming left V 6 bases short and J 3 bases short, with 4 bases between. The CDR3 DNA is TGTGCCACCAGTCAAACAGATACGCAGTATTTT. This encodes CATSQTDTQYF.

This clone was found a few times. This sequence joins TRBV2 and TRBJ1-1, with D perhaps TRBD1 (5 bases). CDR1 and CDR2 (germline): SNHLY, FYNNEI. The CDR3 is made up of 12 amino acids. V shed 6 bases and J shed 4 bases, with 9 bases lying between them. For the CDR3, the DNA is TGTGCCAGCAGACCAGGGTTCACTGAAGCTTTCTTT. Amino acids: CASRPGFTEAFF.

This clone was observed once. This chain connects TRBV5-1 to TRBJ1-2; no definite D call. Germline V gene lookup returns CDR1 SGHRS and CDR2 YFSETQ. The CDR3 sequence is 15 residues long. The V and J ends lost 4 bases and 8 bases respectively, with 21 bases between them. The CDR3 region has the DNA TGCGCCAGCAGCAGGGATGCCGGGAACGCGGGGGGCTACACCTTC. It is translated as CASSRDAGNAGGYTF.